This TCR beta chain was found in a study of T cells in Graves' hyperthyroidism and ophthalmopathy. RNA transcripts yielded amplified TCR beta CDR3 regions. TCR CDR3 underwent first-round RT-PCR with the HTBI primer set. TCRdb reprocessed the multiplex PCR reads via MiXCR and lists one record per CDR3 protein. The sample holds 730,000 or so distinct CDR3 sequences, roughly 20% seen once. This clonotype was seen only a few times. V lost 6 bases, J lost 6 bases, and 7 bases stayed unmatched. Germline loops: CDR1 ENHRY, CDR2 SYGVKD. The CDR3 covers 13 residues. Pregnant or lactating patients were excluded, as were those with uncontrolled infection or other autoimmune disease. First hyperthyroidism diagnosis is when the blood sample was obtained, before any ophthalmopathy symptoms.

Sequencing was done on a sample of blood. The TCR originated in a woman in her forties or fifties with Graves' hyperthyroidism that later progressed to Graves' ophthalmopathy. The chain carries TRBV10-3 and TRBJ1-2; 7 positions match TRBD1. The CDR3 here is CAIRETGSDGYTF. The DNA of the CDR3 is TGTGCCATCAGGGAGACAGGGTCGGATGGCTACACCTTC.